These 32 T cell receptor beta chains share one sample of origin, sequenced in a study of lymphopenia after photon versus proton radiotherapy. Measured with immunoSEQ multiplex PCR; TCRdb has only the in-frame clones, and not every one. The sample includes 75,000 to 90,000 clones, about 86% of them seen just once. This material consisted of peripheral blood, taken from a patient treated with proton-based radiotherapy. The receptors derive from a man aged 55 to 70 with pancreatic cancer.

The chain recombines TRBV9 with TRBJ2-7; 8 positions match TRBD2. Germline CDR1 is SGDLS and CDR2 is YYNGEE. V trimming: 3 bases; J trimming: 3 bases; junction bases outside the gene matches: 8. CDR3 length: 15 amino acids. CDR3 sequence: CASSEGGGRSYEQYF. DNA of the CDR3: TGTGCCAGCAGCGAGGGGGGCGGGAGGAGCTACGAGCAGTACTTC.

The genes are TRBV7-6 and TRBJ1-3; D not certain. The CDR3 has 15 residues. Trimming shortened V by 5 bases and J by 0 bases, and 11 bases separated the two germline ends. From germline, CDR1 is SGHVS and CDR2 FNYEAQ. The CDR3 nucleotides are TGTGCCAGCAGCCCTTTGGCCCTCTCTGGAAACACCATATATTTT. It encodes CASSPLALSGNTIYF. Complete variable domain (other parts from reference TRBV7-6 and TRBJ1-3): GAGVSQSPRYKVTKRGQDVALRCDPISGHVSLYWYRQALGQGPEFLTYFNYEAQQDKSGLPNDRFSAERPEGSISTLTIQRTEQRDSAMYRCASSPLALSGNTIYFGEGSWLTVV.

V is TRBV7-2 and J is TRBJ2-1; 8 bases are shared with TRBD1. Germline assignment: CDR1 SGHTA and CDR2 FQGNSA. CDR3 length equals 13 residues. Trimming removed 2 bases from V and 15 bases from J; junction bases left unmatched: 9. The CDR3 spells CASSLPPGQGAFF. DNA for the CDR3: TGTGCCAGCAGCTTACCCCCCGGACAGGGCGCGTTCTTC. Full variable domain (missing parts from reference TRBV7-2 and TRBJ2-1): GAGVSQSPSNKVTEKGKDVELRCDPISGHTALYWYRQSLGQGLEFLIYFQGNSAPDKSGLPSDRFSAERTGGSVSTLTIQRTQQEDSAVYLCASSLPPGQGAFFGPGTRLTVL.

The chain joins TRBV10-3 to TRBJ2-7, with 8 nucleotides matching TRBD1. The V gene's germline CDR1 is ENHRY and CDR2 SYGVKD. This CDR3 is 17 amino acids long. Trimming at V came to 3 bases and at J to 4 bases, leaving 14 bases not matched to a gene. CDR3 in DNA: TGTGCCATCAGTGACAGCCCTGGTGGGGGGACAGGATACGAGCAGTACTTC. Residues: CAISDSPGGGTGYEQYF.

The CDR3 DNA reads TGTGCCAGCAGTTACGGACAGGGAGAAGCTTTCTTT. Amino acids: CASSYGQGEAFF. The rearrangement joins TRBV6-6 to TRBJ1-1; 8 nucleotides line up with TRBD1. Looked up from germline, CDR1 is MNHNY and CDR2 is SVGAGI (reference sequence). This CDR3 is built from 12 residues. J lost 8 bases, V lost 2 bases, and 1 base had no gene match.

The CDR3 nucleotides read TGCAGCTTTTTGGAGCCAGTCTATGGCTACACCTTC. Translating it yields CSFLEPVYGYTF. The chain has TRBV29-1 and TRBJ1-2; D unclear. The germline gives CDR1 SQVTM, CDR2 ANQGSEA. Trimming removed 8 bases from V and 4 bases from J, with 14 bases in between. The CDR3 length is 12 residues. Full variable domain (outside the CDR3, taken from reference TRBV29-1 and TRBJ1-2): SAVISQKPSRDICQRGTSLTIQCQVDSQVTMMFWYRQQPGQSLTLIATANQGSEATYESGFVIDKFPISRPNLTFSTLTVSNMSPEDSSIYLCSFLEPVYGYTFGSGTRLTVV.

The chain combines TRBV7-3 with TRBJ1-6; a weak D match, TRBD1 (5 bases). The germline V gene has CDR1 SGHTA and CDR2 FQGTGA. Trimming removed 2 bases at V and 9 bases at J, with 11 bases between. The CDR3 is 14 amino acids. DNA of the CDR3: TGTGCCAGCAGCTTAGGAGCAGGGCCTTCACCCCTCCACTTT. As protein: CASSLGAGPSPLHF.

The V call is TRBV30, the J call TRBJ1-2; 8 bases line up with TRBD1. With 2 bases clipped from V and 4 bases from J, the junction kept 6 bases outside the gene matches. The CDR3 totals 14 residues. The germline gives CDR1 GTSNPN, CDR2 SVGIG (reference sequence). CDR3 sequence (DNA): TGTGCCTGGAGTACTCCGGGACAGGTCTATGGCTACACCTTC. This sequence encodes CAWSTPGQVYGYTF.

The V and J genes are TRBV6-6 and TRBJ1-1, with no clear D. The germline V gene has CDR1 MNHNY and CDR2 SVGAGI (reference sequence). The CDR3 covers 13 residues. Trimming removed 5 bases at V and 0 bases at J, with 7 bases between. DNA for the CDR3: TGTGCCAGCAGTCAACGGGTGAACACTGAAGCTTTCTTT. This sequence encodes CASSQRVNTEAFF.

The chain couples TRBV16 to TRBJ2-7; D not resolved. This CDR3 has 14 amino acids. Trimming stripped 0 bases from V and 0 bases from J, with 6 bases between. Germline lookup yields CDR1 KGHSY and CDR2 FQNENV. The CDR3 here is CASSQSGFSYEQYF. CDR3 sequence (DNA): TGTGCCAGCAGCCAATCTGGTTTCTCCTACGAGCAGTACTTC.

The chain has TRBV18 and TRBJ1-4; D unresolved. Trimming stripped 2 bases from V and 8 bases from J, with 9 bases between. CDR1 KGHSH and CDR2 LQKENI come from the germline V gene. CDR3 length: 13 amino acids. The CDR3 sequence: CASSPWSAEKLFF. The CDR3 nucleotides are TGTGCCAGCTCACCATGGTCAGCCGAAAAACTGTTTTTT. Looking up the rest from reference TRBV18 and TRBJ1-4 gives the full variable domain: NAGVMQNPRHLVRRRGQEARLRCSPMKGHSHVYWYRQLPEEGLKFMVYLQKENIIDESGMPKERFSAEFPKEGPSILRIQQVVRGDSAAYFCASSPWSAEKLFFGSGTQLSVL.

The CDR3 nucleotides read TGTGCCAGTAGTATAGAAGGGCTACTCGGCAAGGGCTACACCTTC. Its translation: CASSIEGLLGKGYTF. The chain has TRBV19 and TRBJ1-2; D gene ambiguous. Germline-derived CDR1 and CDR2 are LNHDA and SQIVND (reference sequence). The CDR3 has 15 residues. Deletions cut 0 bases from V and 8 bases from J, with 16 bases between.

This clone has a single count. The rearrangement uses TRBV29-1 and TRBJ2-2; 9 positions agree with TRBD1. The CDR3 spans 13 residues. Germline CDR1 reads SQVTM; CDR2 reads ANQGSEA. Losses at the gene ends were 7 bases for V and 3 bases for J; bases not matched to a gene: 3. The CDR3 here is CSAGTGYTGELFF. In nucleotides, the CDR3 is TGCAGCGCCGGGACAGGGTACACCGGGGAGCTGTTTTTT.

This chain links TRBV7-2 with TRBJ2-5; 8 positions agree with TRBD1. Germline CDR1 is SGHTA and CDR2 is FQGNSA. Trimming removed 1 base from V and 5 bases from J; junction bases left unmatched: 3. There are 14 residues in the CDR3. CDR3 protein: CASSLGTGTETQYF. The CDR3, as DNA: TGTGCCAGCAGCTTAGGGACAGGGACGGAGACCCAGTACTTC.

This chain joins TRBV6-6 and TRBJ2-3, with TRBD2 identical over 10 bases. The germline V gene has CDR1 MNHNY and CDR2 SVGAGI (reference sequence). Losses at the gene ends were 6 bases for V and 6 bases for J; bases not matched to a gene: 6. CDR3 length: 14 residues. Here the CDR3 reads CASRILAGDDTQYF. The CDR3 bases are TGTGCCAGCAGGATTCTAGCGGGAGATGATACGCAGTATTTT.

This chain uses TRBV18 with TRBJ2-1, with a weak D call TRBD2 (6 bases). Trimming pared 8 bases from V and 3 bases from J, leaving 14 bases between. The CDR3 length is 14 residues. CDR1 and CDR2 (germline): KGHSH, LQKENI. The DNA of the CDR3 is TGTGCCAGCCAGACTAGTGGTGACTACAATGAGCAGTTCTTC. Its protein is CASQTSGDYNEQFF.

Judged by abundance, this clone is medium-sized. The chain joins TRBV19 to TRBJ1-5; TRBD1 is a possible D gene (5 bases). CDR1 is LNHDA and CDR2 is SQIVND in the germline V gene (reference sequence). CDR3 length: 14 residues. Trimming took off 7 bases at V and 1 base at J, with 11 bases between the two ends. CDR3 loop: CASTIGGSNQPQHF. In DNA, the CDR3 is TGTGCCAGTACCATCGGGGGGAGCAATCAGCCCCAGCATTTT.

This chain uses TRBV5-1 with TRBJ1-2, with D possibly being TRBD1 (5 bases). The V gene lost 4 bases and the J gene lost 0 bases, with 16 bases spanning the gap. Germline CDR1 and CDR2: SGHRS and YFSETQ. The length of the CDR3 is 16 residues. CDR3 in amino acids: CASSPQDRRSNYGYTF. CDR3 sequence (DNA): TGCGCCAGCAGCCCGCAAGACAGACGCTCTAACTATGGCTACACCTTC.

The chain links TRBV2 to TRBJ2-3; TRBD2 might be the D (6 bases). CDR3 length: 15 amino acids. Germline CDR1 is SNHLY and CDR2 is FYNNEI. Trimming took off 6 bases at V and 0 bases at J, with 13 bases between the two ends. The CDR3 coding sequence is TGTGCCAGCAGGGTGGGCGGGGTAAGCACAGATACGCAGTATTTT. Translated, it gives CASRVGGVSTDTQYF.

The chain is built from TRBV11-2 and TRBJ2-5, with D possibly TRBD2 on 6 matching bases. From germline, CDR1 is SGHAT and CDR2 FQNNGV. Trimming pared 7 bases from V and 5 bases from J, leaving 20 bases between. This CDR3 has 15 amino acids. CDR3 amino acids: CASTLGTAAGETQYF. CDR3 DNA: TGTGCCAGCACCCTGGGTACTGCTGCGGGGGAGACCCAGTACTTC.

The chain joins TRBV5-6 to TRBJ2-7; TRBD2 might be the D (6 bases). Germline V gene lookup returns CDR1 SGHDT and CDR2 YYEEEE. Trimming removed 3 bases at V and 2 bases at J, with 12 bases between. CDR3 length: 14 amino acids. The CDR3 DNA follows: TGTGCCAGCAGCTCAGGAGGGGCCCCCTACGAGCAGTACTTC. It is translated as CASSSGGAPYEQYF. The whole variable domain, filled in from reference TRBV5-6 and TRBJ2-7, reads DAGVTQSPTHLIKTRGQQVTLRCSPKSGHDTVSWYQQALGQGPQFIFQYYEEEERQRGNFPDRFSGHQFPNYSSELNVNALLLGDSALYLCASSSGGAPYEQYFGPGTRLTVT.

This clone was picked up a small number of times. The chain couples TRBV6-5 to TRBJ2-1, with D uncertain. The CDR3 has 15 residues. Germline loops: CDR1 MNHEY, CDR2 SVGAGI. The V end was cut by 2 bases, the J end by 4 bases, with 12 bases between. CDR3 sequence: CASSYGRIQYNEQFF. The CDR3 coding sequence is TGTGCCAGCAGTTACGGCAGGATCCAATACAATGAGCAGTTCTTC.

The chain carries TRBV5-1 and TRBJ2-7; 7 positions agree with TRBD1. V gave up 4 bases and J gave up 9 bases; unmatched junction bases: 13. There are 14 residues in the CDR3. From germline, CDR1 is SGHRS and CDR2 YFSETQ. As DNA, the CDR3 is TGCGCCAGCAGCCCCGGGACAGACTACGAGCGGCAGTACTTC. It yields the protein CASSPGTDYERQYF.

This clone was seen once. The chain employs TRBV29-1 and TRBJ2-1; D may be TRBD1 or TRBD2 (5 bases each). The ends were cut back, 7 bases at V and 4 bases at J, with 17 bases in the middle. CDR1 is SQVTM, CDR2 ANQGSEA, per germline. CDR3 length: 14 residues. The CDR3 coding sequence is TGCAGCGCTACGAAGGGGACCGATTACAATGAGCAGTTCTTC. Its protein is CSATKGTDYNEQFF.

The chain has TRBV30 and TRBJ2-1, with TRBD1 matching 7 bases. Unmatched junction bases numbered 4, after V lost 6 bases and J lost 2 bases. This CDR3 contains 13 residues. From germline, CDR1 is GTSNPN and CDR2 SVGIG (reference sequence). The chain's CDR3 is CACQTGPYNEQFF. CDR3 nucleotides: TGTGCCTGTCAGACAGGGCCCTACAATGAGCAGTTCTTC. Full variable domain (missing parts from reference TRBV30 and TRBJ2-1): SQTIHQWPATLVQPVGSPLSLECTVEGTSNPNLYWYRQAAGRGLQLLFYSVGIGQISSEVPQNLSASRPQDRQFILSSKKLLLSDSGFYLCACQTGPYNEQFFGPGTRLTVL.

This clone was observed a handful of times. V and J are TRBV29-1 and TRBJ1-1; no definite D call. The CDR3 has 12 residues. CDR1 SQVTM and CDR2 ANQGSEA come from the germline V gene. Trimming removed 6 bases from V and 1 base from J, with 9 bases in between. As DNA, the CDR3 is TGCAGCGTGGCAACCACGAACACTGAAGCTTTCTTT. It encodes CSVATTNTEAFF.

The V gene is TRBV5-1, the J gene TRBJ2-1; 14 bases fit TRBD2. The junction had 10 bases not matched to a gene; V was cut back by 4 bases and J by 1 base. CDR3 length: 19 amino acids. Germline lookup yields CDR1 SGHRS and CDR2 YFSETQ. The CDR3 nucleotides read TGCGCCAGCAGCCCGCCGGGACTAGCGGGAGAGAGTTCCTACAATGAGCAGTTCTTC. Translating it yields CASSPPGLAGESSYNEQFF. Full variable domain (remainder filled in from reference TRBV5-1 and TRBJ2-1): KAGVTQTPRYLIKTRGQQVTLSCSPISGHRSVSWYQQTPGQGLQFLFEYFSETQRNKGNFPGRFSGRQFSNSRSEMNVSTLELGDSALYLCASSPPGLAGESSYNEQFFGPGTRLTVL.

This clone was detected once. This chain connects TRBV28 to TRBJ1-4; a possible D gene is TRBD1 (5 bases). The CDR3 is made up of 19 amino acids. Germline V CDR1 and CDR2: MDHEN, SYDVKM. The germline V and J ends were trimmed by 1 base and 3 bases, with 21 bases remaining between them. CDR3 nucleotides: TGTGCCAGCAGTTTATTTGGCCCACACGGGGCGAGTTCTAATGAAAAACTGTTTTTT. This sequence encodes CASSLFGPHGASSNEKLFF.

The gene calls are TRBV18 and TRBJ1-5, with D tentatively TRBD1 (6 bases). Between the trimmed V and J ends, which lost 6 bases and 6 bases, there was a span of 18 bases. Per germline, CDR1 KGHSH and CDR2 LQKENI. The CDR3 loop spans 15 amino acids. Written as DNA, the CDR3 is TGTGCCAGCTCCGGGTCCCAGGGGAGTGTTCAGCCCCAGCATTTT. This gives the protein CASSGSQGSVQPQHF.

This chain joins TRBV4-3 and TRBJ2-4; TRBD1 matches 12 bases. V lost 2 bases, J lost 2 bases, and 10 bases stayed unmatched. This CDR3 comprises 19 residues. Germline assignment: CDR1 LGHNA and CDR2 YSLEER. Here the CDR3 reads CASSQSLAGQGASKNIQYF. CDR3 nucleotide sequence: TGCGCCAGCAGCCAATCACTTGCGGGACAGGGGGCATCCAAAAACATTCAGTACTTC.

As for this clone: The sample contains more than one DNA sequence encoding this CDR3. The chain joins TRBV5-4 to TRBJ1-2; D is ambiguous. The germline gives CDR1 SGHNT, CDR2 YYREEE (reference sequence). The V end lost 4 bases, the J end lost 8 bases, and 12 bases lay between the germline ends. The CDR3 is made up of 12 amino acids. The CDR3 loop reads CASSSPPGGYTF. The CDR3 DNA is TGTGCCAGCAGCAGTCCGCCGGGAGGCTACACCTTC.

The DNA of the CDR3 is TGTGCCAGCAGCCTAATTCCGGGACAGGGGGCCTACGAGCAGTACTTC. It translates to CASSLIPGQGAYEQYF. This rearrangement joins TRBV28 to TRBJ2-7; 11 bases agree with TRBD1. CDR1 is MDHEN, CDR2 SYDVKM, per germline. The CDR3 is 16 residues long. Losses at the gene ends were 6 bases for V and 2 bases for J; bases not matched to a gene: 9.